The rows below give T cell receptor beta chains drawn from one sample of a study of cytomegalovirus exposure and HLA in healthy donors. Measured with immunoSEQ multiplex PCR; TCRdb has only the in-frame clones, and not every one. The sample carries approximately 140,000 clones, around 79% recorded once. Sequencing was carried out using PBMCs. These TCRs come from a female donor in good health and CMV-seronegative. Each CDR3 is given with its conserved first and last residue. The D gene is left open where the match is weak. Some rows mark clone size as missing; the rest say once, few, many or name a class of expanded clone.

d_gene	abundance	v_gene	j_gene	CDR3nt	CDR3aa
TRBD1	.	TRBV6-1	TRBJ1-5	TGTGCCAGCAGTCTCGACAGGGGGAGTAGTCAGCCCCAGCATTTT	CASSLDRGSSQPQHF
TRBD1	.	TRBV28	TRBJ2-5	TGTGCCAGCCTACCACAGGGGAGCAGCGACCAAGAGACCCAGTACTTC	CASLPQGSSDQETQYF
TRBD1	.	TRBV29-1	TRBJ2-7	TGCAGCGTGTTGACAGGGACCTACGAGCAGTACTTC	CSVLTGTYEQYF
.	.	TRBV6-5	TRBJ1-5	TGTGCCAGCAGTCCTTCGACAGGACAGCCCCAGCATTTT	CASSPSTGQPQHF
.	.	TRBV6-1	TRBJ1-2	TGTGCCAGCAGTGAAGCCGGGGACACAAACTATGGCTACACCTTC	CASSEAGDTNYGYTF
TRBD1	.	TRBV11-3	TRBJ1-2	TGTGCCAGCAGCCACCGGACAGGGTCAGCCTATGGCTACACCTTC	CASSHRTGSAYGYTF
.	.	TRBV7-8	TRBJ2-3	TGTGCCAGCAGCTTAGCATGGAGGGCCGGAGATACGCAGTATTTT	CASSLAWRAGDTQYF
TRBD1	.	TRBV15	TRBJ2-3	TGTGCCACCAGCAGGCCAGGGGGCGCGGGGAAGACTACGCAGTATTTT	CATSRPGGAGKTTQYF
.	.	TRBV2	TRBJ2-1	TGTGCCAGCAGTGAAGCTGGCACACGTCAGTTCTTC	CASSEAGTRQFF
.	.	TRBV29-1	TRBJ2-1	TGCAGCGTTGAGGGGAGAGAGCAGTTCTTC	CSVEGREQFF
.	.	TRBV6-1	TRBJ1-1	TGTGCCAGCAGTGATGTAGTGAACACTGAAGCTTTCTTT	CASSDVVNTEAFF
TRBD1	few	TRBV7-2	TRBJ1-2	TGTGCCAGCAGCTTAGCCCAGGGGGCCGGAGCTTATGGCTACACCTTC	CASSLAQGAGAYGYTF
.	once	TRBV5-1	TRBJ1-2	TGCGCCAGCAGCTTTATGACAGCCGAATCAGGCTACACCTTC	CASSFMTAESGYTF
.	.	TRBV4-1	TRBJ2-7	TGCGCCAGCAGCCAAGATGAGGGCTACGGGCAGTACTTC	CASSQDEGYGQYF
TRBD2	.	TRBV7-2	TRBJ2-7	TGTGCCAGCACCCGAGGGCGGGGGGGCCTAGGCGAGCAGTACTTC	CASTRGRGGLGEQYF
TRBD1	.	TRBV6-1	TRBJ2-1	TGTGCCAGCAGCCTCGACAGGGGGGGCTACAATGAGCAGTTCTTC	CASSLDRGGYNEQFF
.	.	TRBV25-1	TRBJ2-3	TGTGCCAGCCGGACTTTTTCCACAGATACGCAGTATTTT	CASRTFSTDTQYF
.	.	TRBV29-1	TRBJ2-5	TGCAGCACAGGCGTGAGGGGGGGGGAGACCCAGTACTTC	CSTGVRGGETQYF
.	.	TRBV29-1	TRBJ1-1	TGCAGCGTCCCACCTGAGGGCAACACTGAAGCTTTCTTT	CSVPPEGNTEAFF
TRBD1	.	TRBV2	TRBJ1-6	TGTGCCAGCGCGGGGACAGATTATAATTCACCCCTCCACTTT	CASAGTDYNSPLHF
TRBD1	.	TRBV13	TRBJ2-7	TGTGCCAGCAGCTTAGTTTCGAGACAGGGAACGTCCTACGAGCAGTACTTC	CASSLVSRQGTSYEQYF
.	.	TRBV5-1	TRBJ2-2	TGCGCCAGCAGCCGTTCCGACGGGTCGAGAGGCGGGGAGCTGTTTTTT	CASSRSDGSRGGELFF
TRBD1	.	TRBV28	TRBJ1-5	TGTGCCAGCAGTTCTCTTCAAGGCCAGGGGGCGGGTCAGCCCCAGCATTTT	CASSSLQGQGAGQPQHF
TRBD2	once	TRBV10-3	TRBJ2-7	TGTGCCATCAGTCTAGCGGGATCATCCTACGAGCAGTACTTC	CAISLAGSSYEQYF
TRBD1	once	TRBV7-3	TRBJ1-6	TGTGCCAGCAGCTTAGGGACAGAAAATTCACCCCTCCACTTT	CASSLGTENSPLHF
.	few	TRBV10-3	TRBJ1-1	TGTGCCATCGGAGAGAACACTGAAGCTTTCTTT	CAIGENTEAFF
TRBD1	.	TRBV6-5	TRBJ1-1	TGTGCCAGCACCAAAGGACAGGGCGCTTTCTTT	CASTKGQGAFF
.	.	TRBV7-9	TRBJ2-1	TGTGCCAGCAGCTTAGTAACAGGGTATCACAATGAGCAGTTCTTC	CASSLVTGYHNEQFF